This TCR beta chain emerged from a study of cytomegalovirus exposure and HLA in healthy donors listed by TCRdb under 2017. As for the study more broadly: The 666 repertoires of the first cohort and the approximately 110 validation repertoires were produced on the same platform, according to a later analysis. The study was designed to test whether signatures of past pathogen exposure could be identified by cataloging public T cell receptors. Along with the roughly 670-subject first cohort, a separate validation cohort of over 90 different subjects was used. The study combined high-throughput TCR immunosequencing, statistical association of individual TCRs with disease status, and machine learning to predict cytomegalovirus infection status.

Overall results and qualifications from the work: A later analysis found that TCRs clustered in the first cohort also tended to co-occur in the 120 validation repertoires, with 94% of cluster scores above 0. In vitro tests confirmed that three of the cytomegalovirus-associated TCR beta chains recognize cytomegalovirus antigens. In both the original and validation cohorts, the classifier was reported to diagnose cytomegalovirus status with high specificity and sensitivity. The study gave a list of under 200 TCR beta chains associated with cytomegalovirus. Most TCR sequences were observed very rarely across donors, whereas some public TCRs were present in many individuals. It was suggested by the authors that the approach could potentially be generalized to other disease states and immunological phenotypes. All 120 or so repertoires were used to score co-occurrence in the validation cohort in a later analysis, because that analysis had no HLA typing for the cohort.

Comments on this clone: The clone's antigen remains unknown. Base qualities are not recorded, but no much larger clone differs from it by a single base.

Donors formed part of the validation cohort, which comprised 120 subjects and was distinct from the first cohort of under 750 subjects. The protocol used for the library was the immunoSEQ multiplex PCR assay. The original methods were these. A statistical classification framework was built for diagnosing cytomegalovirus status from the catalog of TCR beta chain sequences. This immuneACCESS table, as held by TCRdb, lists in-frame sequences with V and J called but not all clones. Of the missing ones, under half trace to an unresolved V gene in checked studies; the others have no known cause. Clone size and the V and J calls come from that table; the DNA yielded D and trimming. The sample profile shows around 91,000 clones; approximately 93% of them were found once. The ten largest clones represent approximately 1% of the sample. The V end gives up 3 bases and the J end 7 bases, leaving 15 bases in the junction not matched to a gene. Spanning cysteine to phenylalanine, the CDR3 consists of 18 amino acids. The only DNA kept is the CDR3, 54 bases in frame from the first base. CDR1 and CDR2 (SGHTA, FQGTGA) derive from the germline V gene.

The chain joins TRBV7-3 to TRBJ2-2; 9 central nucleotides agree with TRBD2. Sequences were obtained from PBMCs. The source of this sequence is a woman between 25 and 40 years old in good health and CMV-seropositive. The CDR3 in this case is CASSFTLPGTSFGGELFF. The DNA sequence is given as TGTGCCAGCAGCTTTACGCTCCCCGGGACTAGCTTTGGCGGGGAGCTGTTTTTT.